This TCR beta chain is drawn from a study of radiation and T cells in renal cell carcinoma. Overall study context: Nephrectomy followed 15 Gy stereotactic body radiation by 4 weeks. Study conclusions and caveats: Baseline intratumoral clonotype presence is unknown without pretreatment biopsies. From baseline, blood top tumor clonotypes peaked at 2 weeks post-radiation.

Germline CDR1 is GTSNPN and CDR2 is SVGIG (reference sequence). V lost 0 bases and J lost 8, with 13 bases in between. The CDR3 spans 14 residues. Note on this clone: The antigen remains undetermined.

Sequenced by immunoSEQ multiplex PCR; TCRdb stores in-frame clones only, minus some. This repertoire shows about 160,000 clones, roughly nine tenths found once; its top ten account for 4.1%. Time point indicated: baseline pretreatment blood. Described treatment: 15 Gy SBRT to primary tumor, nephrectomy 4 weeks later. Serial blood draws occurred at baseline and 2 and 4 weeks post-SBRT. The V call is TRBV30, the J call TRBJ1-4; D perhaps matches TRBD1 (5 bases). The source was blood, collected from a patient whose treatment included radiotherapy and nephrectomy. The source is a woman in her seventies with renal cell carcinoma. The CDR3 DNA follows: TGTGCCTGGAGTGTACTCGGGGGGGACGAAAAACTGTTTTTT. It codes for CAWSVLGGDEKLFF.